The next 15 T cell receptor beta chains were all read from a single sample in a study of beta chain features in type 1 diabetes. Study-level points and caveats: TCRB CDR3s were moderately but significantly shorter in Type 1 diabetes patients in all four CD4+ subsets.

Every isolated RNA sample was fully reverse transcribed, so sequencing captured expressed TCRB transcripts. TCRdb keeps only in-frame clones here, not all; method: immunoSEQ multiplex PCR. This sample has 150,000 to 200,000 clones, with approximately 62% found just once. These receptors have no known antigen. Material: naive CD4+ T cells from blood. The receptors shown here come from a man aged 30-40 years with type 1 diabetes.

This clone was found a few times. The chain uses TRBV28 and TRBJ1-5; the match to TRBD1 covers 8 bases. With 6 bases clipped from V and 2 bases from J, the junction kept 6 bases outside the gene matches. The CDR3 runs to 15 residues. Germline V gene sequence: CDR1 MDHEN, CDR2 SYDVKM. In DNA, the CDR3 is TGTGCCAGCAGGTCAGGGGGCCCGGGCAATCAGCCCCAGCATTTT. Its translation is CASRSGGPGNQPQHF.

V is TRBV5-1 and J is TRBJ1-1; D call uncertain. The CDR3 has 13 amino acids. The germline V gene has CDR1 SGHRS and CDR2 YFSETQ. Trimming took 1 base from V and 1 from J, leaving 5 bases between them. The DNA of the CDR3 is TGCGCCAGCAGCTTGTATCCGAACACTGAAGCTTTCTTT. It translates to CASSLYPNTEAFF.

The rearrangement uses TRBV7-6 and TRBJ2-7; maybe TRBD1 (5 bases). Germline V gene lookup returns CDR1 SGHVS and CDR2 FNYEAQ. Trimming shortened V by 0 bases and J by 3 bases, and 12 bases separated the two germline ends. This CDR3 spans 15 amino acids. CDR3 DNA: TGTGCCAGCAGCTTAGCGGTAGGGGCGGTCTACGAGCAGTACTTC. The encoded protein is CASSLAVGAVYEQYF.

The V call is TRBV2, the J call TRBJ1-2; D gene unclear. From germline, CDR1 is SNHLY and CDR2 FYNNEI. V lost 1 base to trimming and J lost 4 bases, with 7 bases between them. The CDR3 extends over 13 amino acids. CDR3 residues: CASSEEQVYGYTF. CDR3 DNA: TGTGCCAGCAGTGAAGAACAAGTCTATGGCTACACCTTC.

The CDR3 DNA follows: TGTGCCTGGAGTGCTTCCCGGAAGTACCAAGAGACCCAGTACTTC. Amino acids: CAWSASRKYQETQYF. The J gene is TRBJ2-5, the V gene TRBV30; no clear D gene. The CDR3 consists of 15 residues. V lost 1 base and J lost 0, with 12 bases in between. Germline V gene data show CDR1 as GTSNPN and CDR2 as SVGIG (reference sequence).

The chain combines TRBV7-9 with TRBJ2-1; D not resolved. Germline-derived CDR1 and CDR2 are SEHNR and FQNEAQ (reference sequence). There are 15 residues in the CDR3. V was pared by 3 bases and J by 3 bases, with 12 bases between. This CDR3 reads CASSFSNRIYNEQFF. CDR3 coding DNA: TGTGCCAGCAGCTTCTCAAACCGGATCTACAATGAGCAGTTCTTC. The complete variable domain, with remaining parts taken from reference TRBV7-9 and TRBJ2-1, reads DTGVSQNPRHKITKRGQNVTFRCDPISEHNRLYWYRQTLGQGPEFLTYFQNEAQLEKSRLLSDRFSAERPKGSFSTLEIQRTEQGDSAMYLCASSFSNRIYNEQFFGPGTRLTVL.

The chain uses TRBV29-1 and TRBJ2-3; 12 bases align to TRBD1. The V and J ends lost 5 bases and 9 bases, in that order; junction bases with no gene match: 9. The CDR3 is made up of 14 amino acids. Germline loops: CDR1 SQVTM, CDR2 ANQGSEA. CDR3 protein: CSVPGTGGGETQYF. In DNA, the CDR3 is TGCAGCGTTCCCGGGACAGGGGGCGGGGAGACGCAGTATTTT.

The J gene is TRBJ1-4, the V gene TRBV5-4; a possible D gene is TRBD1 (5 bases). CDR1 is SGHNT and CDR2 is YYREEE in the germline V gene (reference sequence). CDR3 size: 13 residues. V was shortened by 4 bases and J by 4 bases, with 8 bases between the two germline ends. Here the CDR3 DNA reads TGTGCCAGCAGCCTAGACAGTAATGAAAAACTGTTTTTT. It encodes CASSLDSNEKLFF.

This clone has only a few counts. V and J are TRBV29-1 and TRBJ2-7; a weak D match, TRBD2 (6 bases). V was pared by 6 bases and J by 2 bases, with 14 bases between. The CDR3 has 13 residues. Per germline, CDR1 SQVTM and CDR2 ANQGSEA. Here the CDR3 reads CSVQRGFTYEQYF. The CDR3 coding sequence is TGCAGCGTACAACGGGGGTTCACCTACGAGCAGTACTTC.

The chain combines TRBV7-6 with TRBJ2-7; 8 nucleotides agree with TRBD1. Trimming took 1 base from V and 2 from J; bases not matched to a gene: 4. From germline, CDR1 is SGHVS and CDR2 FNYEAQ. The CDR3 spans 15 residues. CDR3 in DNA: TGTGCCAGCAGCTTAGTGCGGACAGGGACCTACGAGCAGTACTTC. Protein sequence: CASSLVRTGTYEQYF.

The J gene is TRBJ1-2, the V gene TRBV9; D is perhaps TRBD1 (5 bases). Trimming shortened V by 0 bases and J by 6 bases, and 12 bases separated the two germline ends. This CDR3 has 14 residues. CDR1 is SGDLS, CDR2 YYNGEE, per germline. Here the CDR3 DNA reads TGTGCCAGCAGCGTAGAAATAGGGGTGGATGGCTACACCTTC. Translated, it gives CASSVEIGVDGYTF.

The genes are TRBV7-2 and TRBJ2-1; 7 nucleotides line up with TRBD2. The germline V gene has CDR1 SGHTA and CDR2 FQGNSA. J gave up 8 bases and V 5 bases, and 9 bases lay outside the gene matches. There are 14 residues in the CDR3. This CDR3 reads CASSGAGREDEQFF. Written as DNA, the CDR3 is TGTGCCAGCAGCGGCGCAGGGAGGGAGGATGAGCAGTTCTTC.

The V gene is TRBV19, the J gene TRBJ2-2, with a tentative D call TRBD1 (6 bases). The CDR3 extends over 14 amino acids. The V end was cut by 6 bases, the J end by 3 bases, with 11 bases between. Germline CDR1 LNHDA, CDR2 SQIVND (reference sequence). CDR3 coding DNA: TGTGCCAGTAGCGACAGGTGGGACACCGGGGAGCTGTTTTTT. Protein: CASSDRWDTGELFF.

This clone has just one count. This chain uses TRBV29-1 with TRBJ1-5, with D maybe TRBD1 (5 bases). The germline V gene has CDR1 SQVTM and CDR2 ANQGSEA. The CDR3 has 13 residues. With 6 bases removed from V and 3 bases from J, the gap between germline ends came to 12 bases. In DNA, the CDR3 is TGCAGCGTAAGGCAGGGCTTCAATCAGCCCCAGCATTTT. This gives the protein CSVRQGFNQPQHF.

This chain connects TRBV9 to TRBJ2-1, with D possibly matching TRBD2 (6 bases). This CDR3 contains 17 residues. Trimming stripped 1 base from V and 6 bases from J, with 20 bases between. Germline V CDR1 and CDR2: SGDLS, YYNGEE. Here the CDR3 DNA reads TGTGCCAGCAGCGTATCTGCTGGTGGGGCTAGCGTCAATGAGCAGTTCTTC. Translating it yields CASSVSAGGASVNEQFF. Based on the CDR3 plus reference TRBV9 and TRBJ2-1, the full variable domain is DSGVTQTPKHLITATGQRVTLRCSPRSGDLSVYWYQQSLDQGLQFLIQYYNGEERAKGNILERFSAQQFPDLHSELNLSSLELGDSALYFCASSVSAGGASVNEQFFGPGTRLTVL.